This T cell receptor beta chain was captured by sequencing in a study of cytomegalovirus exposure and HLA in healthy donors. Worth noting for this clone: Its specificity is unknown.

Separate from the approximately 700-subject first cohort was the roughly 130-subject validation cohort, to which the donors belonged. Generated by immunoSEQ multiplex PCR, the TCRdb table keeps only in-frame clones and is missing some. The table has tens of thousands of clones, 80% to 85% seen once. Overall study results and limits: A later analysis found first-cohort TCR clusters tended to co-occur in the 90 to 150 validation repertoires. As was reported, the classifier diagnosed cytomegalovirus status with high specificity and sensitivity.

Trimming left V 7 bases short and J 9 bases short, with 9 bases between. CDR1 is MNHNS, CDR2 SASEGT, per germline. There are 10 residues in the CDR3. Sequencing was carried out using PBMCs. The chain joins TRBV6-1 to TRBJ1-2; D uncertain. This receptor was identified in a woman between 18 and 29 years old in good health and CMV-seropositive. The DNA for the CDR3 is TGTGCCAGCAAAGTAACTCGCTACACCTTC. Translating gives CASKVTRYTF.